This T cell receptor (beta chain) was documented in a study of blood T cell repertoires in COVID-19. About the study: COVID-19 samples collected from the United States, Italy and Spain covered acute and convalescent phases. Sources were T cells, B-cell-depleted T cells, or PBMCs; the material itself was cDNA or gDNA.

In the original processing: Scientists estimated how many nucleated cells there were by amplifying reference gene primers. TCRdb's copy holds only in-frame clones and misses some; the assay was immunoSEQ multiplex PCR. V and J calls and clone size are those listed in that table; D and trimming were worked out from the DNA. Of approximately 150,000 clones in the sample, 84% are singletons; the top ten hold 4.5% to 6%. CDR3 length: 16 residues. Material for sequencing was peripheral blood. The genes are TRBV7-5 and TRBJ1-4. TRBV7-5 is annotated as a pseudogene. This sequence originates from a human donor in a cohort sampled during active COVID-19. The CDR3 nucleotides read TGTGCCAGAAGCTTGACTCCCCCTGCAACTAATGAAAAACTGTTTTTT. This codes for CARSLTPPATNEKLFF.